One and the same sample provided the 30 T cell receptor beta chains below, sequenced in a study of blood T cell repertoires in COVID-19. Sequenced by immunoSEQ multiplex PCR; TCRdb stores in-frame clones only, minus some. The data show tens of thousands of clones, approximately 80% seen once. Material: peripheral blood. Receptors were obtained from a man in his 70s with acute or convalescent COVID-19.

The chain's CDR3 is CASSSASGSISFGQFF. The CDR3 coding sequence is TGTGCCAGCAGTTCAGCTAGCGGGAGTATATCCTTTGGGCAGTTCTTC. This sequence joins TRBV6-5 and TRBJ2-1, with TRBD2 matching over 10 bases. Germline V CDR1 and CDR2: MNHEY, SVGAGI. This CDR3 spans 16 amino acids. V shed 4 bases and J 12 bases; nucleotides not matched to a gene: 15.

The rearrangement links TRBV7-2 to TRBJ2-5, with no clear D. Trimming shortened V by 1 base and J by 4 bases, and 10 bases separated the two germline ends. The CDR3 has 14 amino acids. Looked up from germline, CDR1 is SGHTA and CDR2 is FQGNSA. The CDR3: CASSLELLRETQYF. CDR3 bases: TGTGCCAGCAGCTTAGAACTATTAAGAGAGACCCAGTACTTC.

This clone was counted a few times. The V call is TRBV4-1, the J call TRBJ2-1, with D tentatively TRBD2 (6 bases). Trimming removed 4 bases at V and 8 bases at J, with 9 bases between. There are 12 residues in the CDR3. Per the germline V gene, CDR1 is MGHRA and CDR2 is YSYEKL. In nucleotides, the CDR3 is TGCGCCAGCAGCCGACGACTAGATGAGCAGTTCTTC. It translates to CASSRRLDEQFF.

This clone came up once. This chain connects TRBV6-1 to TRBJ1-1; D possibly corresponds to TRBD1 (6 bases). This CDR3 has 14 residues. V gave up 3 bases and J gave up 2 bases, with 10 bases separating them. Looked up from germline, CDR1 is MNHNS and CDR2 is SASEGT. The CDR3 is CASSDHGGNTEAFF. CDR3 coding DNA: TGTGCCAGCAGTGATCATGGGGGCAACACTGAAGCTTTCTTT.

This chain connects TRBV5-1 to TRBJ2-3, with 7 positions matching TRBD1. Germline V gene sequence: CDR1 SGHRS, CDR2 YFSETQ. V lost 4 bases, J lost 1 base, and 3 bases stayed unmatched. The CDR3 sequence is 14 residues long. The CDR3 DNA sequence: TGCGCCAGCAGCGAACAGGGGCGCACAGATACGCAGTATTTT. Encoded protein: CASSEQGRTDTQYF.

The J gene is TRBJ1-1, the V gene TRBV25-1; D not resolved. The CDR3 runs to 13 residues. CDR1 and CDR2 from the germline V gene are MGHDK and SYGVNS. V lost 2 bases, J lost 6 bases, and 10 bases lay in between. The CDR3 is CASSEAGLAEAFF. DNA for the CDR3: TGTGCCAGCAGTGAAGCCGGGTTGGCTGAAGCTTTCTTT.

The chain is built from TRBV2 and TRBJ1-1; D is unclear. The CDR3 covers 14 residues. The V end was cut by 6 bases, the J end by 4 bases, with 15 bases between. In germline, CDR1 is SNHLY, CDR2 FYNNEI. The CDR3 region has the DNA TGTGCCAGCAGCTTAAAGGAGGGTGGCACTGAAGCTTTCTTT. It is translated as CASSLKEGGTEAFF.

This clone was detected many times. The chain is built from TRBV14 and TRBJ2-5; D gene ambiguous. In germline, CDR1 is SGHDN, CDR2 FVKESK. Trimming removed 0 bases from V and 4 bases from J, with 15 bases in between. This CDR3 is 16 amino acids long. CDR3 DNA sequence: TGTGCCAGCAGCCAAGATTTCACGTATGTCGGAGAGACCCAGTACTTC. Amino acids: CASSQDFTYVGETQYF.

This chain joins TRBV21-1 and TRBJ2-3; TRBD1, the table's D call, was not compared with the DNA. TRBV21-1 is labeled a pseudogene. The CDR3 runs to 16 residues. CDR3 sequence reads: CASRSDSSGGTDTQYF. In DNA form, the CDR3 reads TGTGCCAGCAGGTCCGACAGCTCTGGGGGCACAGATACGCAGTATTTT.

V gene TRBV25-1 combines with J gene TRBJ1-1; D might be TRBD1 (5 bases). The CDR3 consists of 11 residues. In germline, CDR1 is MGHDK, CDR2 SYGVNS. With 6 bases removed from V and 8 bases from J, the gap between germline ends came to 10 bases. The CDR3: CASRTAKEAFF. DNA of the CDR3: TGTGCCAGCAGGACAGCGAAAGAAGCTTTCTTT.

J is TRBJ2-7 and V is TRBV6-5; 9 nucleotides match TRBD1. CDR3 size: 15 residues. J was trimmed by 1 base and V by 5 bases; bases with no gene match: 6. The germline gives CDR1 MNHEY, CDR2 SVGAGI. CDR3 bases: TGTGCCAGCAGTCCCCGGGACAGGGTATCCTACGAGCAGTACTTC. It yields the protein CASSPRDRVSYEQYF.

This clone came up a few times. The chain recombines TRBV7-9 with TRBJ1-1, with 8 bases that match TRBD1. CDR1 is SEHNR, CDR2 FQNEAQ, per germline (reference sequence). The CDR3 has 17 amino acids. The trim removed 3 bases at V and 0 bases at J, leaving 9 bases unmatched. For the CDR3, the DNA is TGTGCCAGCAGCTTCAATAATCAGGGGGCCGTGAACACTGAAGCTTTCTTT. Encoded protein: CASSFNNQGAVNTEAFF.

The V and J genes are TRBV5-8 and TRBJ2-3; D is uncertain. CDR1 is SGHTS and CDR2 is YDEGEE in the germline V gene. Trimming pared 0 bases from V and 4 bases from J, leaving 15 bases between. CDR3 size: 16 residues. CDR3 sequence: CASSLVGRRGADTQYF. The CDR3 DNA is TGTGCCAGCAGCTTGGTAGGTAGGAGAGGTGCAGATACGCAGTATTTT. The full variable domain, its missing parts supplied by reference TRBV5-8 and TRBJ2-3, is EAGVTQSPTHLIKTRGQQATLRCSPISGHTSVYWYQQALGLGLQFLLWYDEGEERNRGNFPPRFSGRQFPNYSSELNVNALELEDSALYLCASSLVGRRGADTQYFGPGTRLTVL.

The chain employs TRBV24-1 and TRBJ2-7, with unresolved D. Trimming cost V 5 bases and J 2 bases, with 9 bases left between them. The CDR3 runs to 13 residues. Germline loops: CDR1 KGHDR, CDR2 SFDVKD. CDR3 nucleotide sequence: TGTGCCACCAGTGTCCAGCGTCCCTACGAGCAGTACGTC. Amino acids: CATSVQRPYEQYV.

This clone showed up just a few times. The chain carries TRBV28 and TRBJ2-3; D call uncertain. The germline V and J ends were trimmed by 4 bases and 0 bases, with 11 bases remaining between them. The CDR3 consists of 15 residues. Germline assignment: CDR1 MDHEN and CDR2 SYDVKM. The CDR3 DNA is TGTGCCAGCAGTTCCAATGGGCTGAGCACAGATACGCAGTATTTT. Translated: CASSSNGLSTDTQYF.

The V and J genes are TRBV2 and TRBJ1-4; D not certain. The CDR3 is 15 residues long. The V and J ends lost 6 bases and 7 bases respectively, with 18 bases between them. Germline values: CDR1 SNHLY, CDR2 FYNNEI. The CDR3 DNA is TGTGCCAGCAGGAGGGTAGACACTTTTGGTGAAAAACTGTTTTTT. Its translation is CASRRVDTFGEKLFF. Together with reference TRBV2 and TRBJ1-4, the CDR3 gives the full variable domain: EPEVTQTPSHQVTQMGQEVILRCVPISNHLYFYWYRQILGQKVEFLVSFYNNEISEKSEIFDDQFSVERPDGSNFTLKIRSTKLEDSAMYFCASRRVDTFGEKLFFGSGTQLSVL.

This clone was detected once. The chain is built from TRBV25-1 and TRBJ2-3, with D tentatively TRBD1 (6 bases). Germline V gives CDR1 MGHDK, CDR2 SYGVNS. The CDR3 length is 15 residues. V was cut by 8 bases and J by 1 base, with 16 bases left in between. The chain's CDR3 is CASRKAGARTDTQYF. CDR3 DNA sequence: TGTGCCAGCCGTAAAGCAGGGGCCCGCACAGATACGCAGTATTTT.

This clone showed up just once. Relative to the germline gene, one junction end is altered; a read error may explain this. The chain couples TRBV6-5 to TRBJ1-1; D is ambiguous. Germline V gives CDR1 MNHEY, CDR2 SVGAGI. The CDR3 sequence is 14 residues long. The CDR3 loop is CASIYSVKNTEAFF. For the CDR3, the DNA is TGTGCCAGCATTTACAGCGTGAAGAACACTGAAGCTTTCTTT.

Note on this clone: The identical CDR3 is also encoded by other nucleotide sequences in the sample. V is TRBV24-1 and J is TRBJ2-3, with 8 bases lining up with TRBD1. After removal of 7 bases from V and 2 bases from J, the junction contained 4 bases not matched to a gene. The length of the CDR3 is 14 residues. Germline values: CDR1 KGHDR, CDR2 SFDVKD. The CDR3 protein is CATRGTGSTDTQYF. CDR3 in DNA: TGTGCCACCAGGGGGACAGGCTCCACAGATACGCAGTATTTT.

This sequence joins TRBV9 and TRBJ1-4, with a weak D call TRBD1 (6 bases). Per germline, CDR1 SGDLS and CDR2 YYNGEE. The CDR3 sequence is 15 residues long. The V end was cut by 1 base, the J end by 6 bases, with 13 bases between. DNA of the CDR3: TGTGCCAGCAGCGTATCTGGGGGGGCTGATGAAAAACTGTTTTTT. The encoded protein is CASSVSGGADEKLFF.

The chain is built from TRBV6-2 or TRBV6-3 and TRBJ2-1; 11 bases match TRBD2. The CDR3 contains 15 residues. Trimming removed 5 bases from V and 7 bases from J; junction bases left unmatched: 7. Germline V gene data show CDR1 as MNHEY and CDR2 as SVGEGT. The CDR3 here is CASSKLAGVSNEQFF. CDR3 coding DNA: TGTGCCAGCAGTAAACTAGCGGGAGTGAGTAATGAGCAGTTCTTC.

The J gene is TRBJ1-6, the V gene TRBV5-1, with a weak D call TRBD1 (6 bases). This CDR3 spans 20 amino acids. Trimming cost V 4 bases and J 0 bases, with 23 bases left between them. The germline V gene has CDR1 SGHRS and CDR2 YFSETQ. This CDR3 reads CASSALDRTAERSYNSPLHF. In DNA, the CDR3 is TGCGCCAGCAGCGCCCTCGACAGGACAGCAGAACGCTCCTATAATTCACCCCTCCACTTT.

The chain carries TRBV24-1 and TRBJ2-3; weak D call: TRBD1 (5 bases). V lost 5 bases and J lost 0, with 8 bases in between. The CDR3 sequence is 14 residues long. The germline V gene encodes CDR1 KGHDR and CDR2 SFDVKD. This CDR3 is CATSGTGSTDTQYF. The CDR3 nucleotides are TGTGCCACCAGTGGAACAGGTAGCACAGATACGCAGTATTTT.

The rearrangement uses TRBV2 and TRBJ1-5; D not certain. The V gene lost 7 bases and the J gene lost 9 bases, with 16 bases spanning the gap. Germline CDR1 reads SNHLY; CDR2 reads FYNNEI. The CDR3 is made up of 13 amino acids. CDR3 loop: CASTISGVAPQHF. The CDR3 DNA follows: TGTGCCAGCACCATCTCCGGGGTGGCGCCCCAGCATTTT. The variable domain in full, completed from reference TRBV2 and TRBJ1-5, reads EPEVTQTPSHQVTQMGQEVILRCVPISNHLYFYWYRQILGQKVEFLVSFYNNEISEKSEIFDDQFSVERPDGSNFTLKIRSTKLEDSAMYFCASTISGVAPQHFGDGTRLSIL.

The rearrangement uses TRBV27 and TRBJ1-5; D remains ambiguous. Trimming removed 3 bases at V and 0 bases at J, with 9 bases between. Germline V gives CDR1 MNHEY, CDR2 SMNVEV (reference sequence). The CDR3 length is 15 residues. CDR3 amino acids: CASSFQANSNQPQHF. The CDR3 DNA sequence: TGTGCCAGCAGTTTCCAAGCTAATAGCAATCAGCCCCAGCATTTT.

V gene TRBV27 combines with J gene TRBJ1-1; possible D gene TRBD1, 5 bases. Trimming pared 6 bases from V and 2 bases from J, leaving 10 bases between. The CDR3 runs 13 residues. The germline V gene encodes CDR1 MNHEY and CDR2 SMNVEV (reference sequence). Here the CDR3 reads CASRLTVNTEAFF. As DNA, the CDR3 is TGTGCCAGCAGGTTGACAGTTAACACTGAAGCTTTCTTT.

The V call is TRBV5-4, the J call TRBJ2-5; D perhaps matches TRBD2 (6 bases). Looked up from germline, CDR1 is SGHNT and CDR2 is YYREEE (reference sequence). There are 14 residues in the CDR3. V was clipped by 3 bases and J by 2 bases, with 11 bases between them. For the CDR3, the DNA is TGTGCCAGCAGCTCGGGGGAGTTACAAGAGACCCAGTACTTC. It encodes CASSSGELQETQYF.

The chain joins TRBV18 to TRBJ1-3, with 9 nucleotides matching TRBD1. The V and J ends lost 6 bases and 0 bases, in that order; junction bases with no gene match: 6. This CDR3 has 16 amino acids. CDR1 is KGHSH and CDR2 is LQKENI in the germline V gene. CDR3 in amino acids: CASSHTTGGSGNTIYF. In DNA, the CDR3 is TGTGCCAGCTCTCATACGACAGGGGGCTCTGGAAACACCATATATTTT.

This clone showed up just once. J is TRBJ2-5 and V is TRBV3-1 (or the pseudogene TRBV3-2); D is ambiguous. Germline lookup yields CDR1 LGHDT and CDR2 YNNKEL (reference sequence). Trimming removed 0 bases at V and 7 bases at J, with 6 bases between. The CDR3 runs 12 residues. CDR3: CASSQDSPTQYF. The DNA for the CDR3 is TGTGCCAGCAGCCAAGACAGTCCGACCCAGTACTTC.

J is TRBJ2-7 and V is TRBV9; 11 bases agree with TRBD2. The V segment lost 4 bases and the J segment 5 bases; nucleotides outside the gene matches: 5. CDR1 is SGDLS, CDR2 YYNGEE, per germline. The CDR3 spans 14 residues. CDR3 DNA: TGTGCCAGCAGCTTACTAGCGGGAGCGGACGAGCAGTACTTC. Translation: CASSLLAGADEQYF.